The TCR beta chain under discussion was sequenced for a study of blood T cell repertoires in COVID-19 (TCRdb year 2020). In terms of the full investigation: Samples covering the acute and convalescent phases of COVID-19 were provided by collaborators in the United States, Italy and Spain. The material from the prospective study consisted of cDNA or gDNA derived from T cells, B-cell-depleted T cells, or PBMCs. Subjects who had been exposed to COVID-19, were actively infected with it, or had recovered from it provided the deeply sampled blood TCRbeta repertoires that made up the dataset. A freely available public database, intended as a resource for researchers studying the immune response to SARS-CoV-2, is where the repertoires were released. Samples were obtained from the ongoing ImmuneRACE study (first 160 participants) and from about 1,300 subjects provided by 6 global collaborators. Sample metadata almost always included a de-identified subject ID, COVID-19 status, age in years and sex. Where available, HLA class I and class II types were obtained from metadata supplied by the sample provider rather than from assay-based typing. Findings and caveats that apply to the study as a whole: The quantity of clinical and demographic metadata differed by source and by participant and was supplied without curation.

TCRbeta CDR3 regions were amplified from genomic DNA by means of the immunoSEQ Assay, a bias-controlled multiplex PCR. On the authors' methods: The number of nucleated cells in each sample was estimated from the amplification of reference gene primers within the assay. To quantify the absolute abundance of each unique TCRbeta CDR3 rearrangement, sequence reads were collapsed and filtered. Productive Simpson clonality was computed per sample as the square root of Simpson's diversity index over productive rearrangements. This is the immuneACCESS table as TCRdb keeps it, with only in-frame sequences that have V and J called. A part of the clones is gone; compared with another copy, unresolved V genes explain less than half, and the rest is unexplained. That table supplies the V and J calls and clone size; D and trimming were determined from the DNA. This sample lists about 38,000 clones; just under 85% were detected once. The ten most abundant clones make up 4.8% of the sample.

The CDR3 contains 11 residues, cysteine and phenylalanine counted. The kept DNA is CDR3 alone, 33 bases in frame from the first base. Relative to germline, V is 3 bases shorter and J is 9 bases shorter, with 6 bases between their ends. The CDR1 and CDR2 encoded by the germline V gene are MDHEN and SYDVKM. As to this clone: This receptor's antigen is unknown. Base qualities are missing; no much larger clone stands one base away.

Each collaborating institution followed its own protocols to collect whole blood in K2EDTA tubes. For TCRbeta analysis, collaborators shipped samples in one of three forms: frozen whole blood, isolated PBMCs, or DNA extracted from either of those sample types. Source material: peripheral blood. In this chain, TRBV28 is recombined with TRBJ2-1; the D gene is perhaps TRBD1, from 6 matching bases. This clonotype was obtained from a man aged 45-65 years with active COVID-19. The CDR3 region: CASSFRGEQFF. The nucleotide sequence is TGTGCCAGCAGTTTCAGGGGTGAGCAGTTCTTC.